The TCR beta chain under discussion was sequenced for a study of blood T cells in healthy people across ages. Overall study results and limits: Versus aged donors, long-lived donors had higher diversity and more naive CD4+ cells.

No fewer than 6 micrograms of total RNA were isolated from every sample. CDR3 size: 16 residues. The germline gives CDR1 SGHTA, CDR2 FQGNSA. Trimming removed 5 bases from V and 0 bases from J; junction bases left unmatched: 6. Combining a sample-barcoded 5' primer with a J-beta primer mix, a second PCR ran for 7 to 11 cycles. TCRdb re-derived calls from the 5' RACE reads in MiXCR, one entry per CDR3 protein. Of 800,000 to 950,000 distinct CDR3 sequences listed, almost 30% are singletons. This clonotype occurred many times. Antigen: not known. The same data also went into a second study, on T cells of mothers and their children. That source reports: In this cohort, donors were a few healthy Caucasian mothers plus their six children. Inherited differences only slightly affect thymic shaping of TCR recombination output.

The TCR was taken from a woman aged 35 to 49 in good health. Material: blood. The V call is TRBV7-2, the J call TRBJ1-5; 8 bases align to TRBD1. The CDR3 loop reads CASSRGQGNSNQPQHF. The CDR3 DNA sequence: TGTGCCAGCAGCCGCGGACAGGGTAATAGCAATCAGCCCCAGCATTTT.